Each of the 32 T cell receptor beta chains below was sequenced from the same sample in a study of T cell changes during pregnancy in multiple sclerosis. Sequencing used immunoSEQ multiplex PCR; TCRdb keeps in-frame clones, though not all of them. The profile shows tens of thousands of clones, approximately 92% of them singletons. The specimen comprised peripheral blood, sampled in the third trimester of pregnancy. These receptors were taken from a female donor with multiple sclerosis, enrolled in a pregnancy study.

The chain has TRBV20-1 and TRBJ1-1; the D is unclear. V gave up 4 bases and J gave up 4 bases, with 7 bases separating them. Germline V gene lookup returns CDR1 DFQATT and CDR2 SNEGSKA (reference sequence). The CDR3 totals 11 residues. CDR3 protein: CSATGVTEAFF. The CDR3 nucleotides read TGCAGTGCTACCGGGGTCACTGAAGCTTTCTTT.

The CDR3 nucleotides read TGTGCCAGCAGTTACACGGTCAGCGGGACTGAAGCTTTCTTT. This translates into CASSYTVSGTEAFF. This chain uses TRBV6-6 with TRBJ1-1; no clear D. There are 14 residues in the CDR3. From germline, CDR1 is MNHNY and CDR2 SVGAGI (reference sequence). The germline V and J ends were trimmed by 2 bases and 5 bases, with 12 bases remaining between them.

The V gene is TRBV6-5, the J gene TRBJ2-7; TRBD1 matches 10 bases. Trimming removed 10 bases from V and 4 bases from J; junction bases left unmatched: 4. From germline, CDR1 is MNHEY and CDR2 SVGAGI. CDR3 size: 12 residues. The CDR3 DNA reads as TGTGCCACCCGACAGGGGGCGTACGAGCAGTACTTC. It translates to CATRQGAYEQYF.

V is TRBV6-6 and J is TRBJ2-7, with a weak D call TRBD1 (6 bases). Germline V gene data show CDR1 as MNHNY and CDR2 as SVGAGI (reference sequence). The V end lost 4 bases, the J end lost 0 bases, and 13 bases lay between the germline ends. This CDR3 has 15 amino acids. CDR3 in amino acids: CASSWAGTLSYEQYF. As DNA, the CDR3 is TGTGCCAGCAGTTGGGCCGGGACACTCTCCTACGAGCAGTACTTC.

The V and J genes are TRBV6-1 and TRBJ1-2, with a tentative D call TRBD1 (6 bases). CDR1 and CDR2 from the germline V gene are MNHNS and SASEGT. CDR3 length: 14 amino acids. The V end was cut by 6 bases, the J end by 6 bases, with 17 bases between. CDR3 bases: TGTGCCAGCAGGGGACAACAGGGAAGGGATGGCTACACCTTC. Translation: CASRGQQGRDGYTF.

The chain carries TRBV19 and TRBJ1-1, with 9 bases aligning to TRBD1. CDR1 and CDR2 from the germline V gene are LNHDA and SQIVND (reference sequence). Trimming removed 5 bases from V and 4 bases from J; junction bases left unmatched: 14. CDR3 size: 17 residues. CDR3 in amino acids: CASSSPGQGKPFTEAFF. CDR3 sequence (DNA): TGTGCCAGTAGTTCACCCGGACAGGGGAAACCCTTCACTGAAGCTTTCTTT. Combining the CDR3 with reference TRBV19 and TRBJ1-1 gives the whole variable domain DGGITQSPKYLFRKEGQNVTLSCEQNLNHDAMYWYRQDPGQGLRLIYYSQIVNDFQKGDIAEGYSVSREKKESFPLTVTSAQKNPTAFYLCASSSPGQGKPFTEAFFGQGTRLTVV.

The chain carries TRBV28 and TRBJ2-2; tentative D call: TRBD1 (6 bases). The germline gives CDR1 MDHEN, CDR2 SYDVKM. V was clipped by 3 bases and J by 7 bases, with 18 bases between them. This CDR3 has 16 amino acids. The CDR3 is CASSFPDRRSNGELFF. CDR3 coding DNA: TGTGCCAGCAGTTTCCCTGACAGGCGTTCAAACGGGGAGCTGTTTTTT.

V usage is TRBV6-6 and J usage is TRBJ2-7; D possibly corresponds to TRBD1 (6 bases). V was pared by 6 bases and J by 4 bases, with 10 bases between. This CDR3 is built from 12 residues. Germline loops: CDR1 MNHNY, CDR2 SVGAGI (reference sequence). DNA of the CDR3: TGTGCCAGCAGCGACAGGATATACGAGCAGTACTTC. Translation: CASSDRIYEQYF.

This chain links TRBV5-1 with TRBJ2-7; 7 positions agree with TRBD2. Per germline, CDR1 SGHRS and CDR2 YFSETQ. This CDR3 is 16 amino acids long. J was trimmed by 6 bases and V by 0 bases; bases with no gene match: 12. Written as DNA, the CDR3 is TGCGCCAGCAGCTTGGATATAGCGGGTCCGGGGGGCGAGCAGTACTTC. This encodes CASSLDIAGPGGEQYF.

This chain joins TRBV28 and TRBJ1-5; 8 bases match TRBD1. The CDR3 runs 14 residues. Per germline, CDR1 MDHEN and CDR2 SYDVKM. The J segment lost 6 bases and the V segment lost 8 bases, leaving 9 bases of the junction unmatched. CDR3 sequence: CASGSGQGSQPQHF. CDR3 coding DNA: TGTGCCAGCGGAAGCGGACAGGGCAGTCAGCCCCAGCATTTT.

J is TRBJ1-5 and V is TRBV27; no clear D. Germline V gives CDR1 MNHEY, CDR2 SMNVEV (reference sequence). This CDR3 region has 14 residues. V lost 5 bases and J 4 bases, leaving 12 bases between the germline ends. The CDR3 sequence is CASSPARGNQPQHF. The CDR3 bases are TGTGCCAGCAGTCCCGCGAGAGGGAATCAGCCCCAGCATTTT.

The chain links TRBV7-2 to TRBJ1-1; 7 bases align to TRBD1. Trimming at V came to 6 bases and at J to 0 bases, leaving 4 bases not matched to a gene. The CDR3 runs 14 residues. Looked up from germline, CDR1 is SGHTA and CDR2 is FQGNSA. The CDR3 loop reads CASRTGTVNTEAFF. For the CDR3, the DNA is TGTGCCAGCAGGACCGGGACAGTGAACACTGAAGCTTTCTTT.

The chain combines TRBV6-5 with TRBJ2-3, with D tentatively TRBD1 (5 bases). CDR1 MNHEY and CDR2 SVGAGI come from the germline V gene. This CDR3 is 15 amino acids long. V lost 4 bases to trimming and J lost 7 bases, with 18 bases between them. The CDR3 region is CASSWAPGRTNTQYF. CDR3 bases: TGTGCCAGCAGTTGGGCCCCCGGAAGGACAAATACGCAGTATTTT.

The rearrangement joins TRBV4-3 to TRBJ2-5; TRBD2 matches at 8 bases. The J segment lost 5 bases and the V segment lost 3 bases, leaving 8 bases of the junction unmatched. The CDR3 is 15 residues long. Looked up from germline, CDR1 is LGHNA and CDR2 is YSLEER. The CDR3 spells CASSQHFSGAETQYF. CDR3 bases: TGCGCCAGCAGCCAGCATTTTAGCGGGGCGGAGACCCAGTACTTC.

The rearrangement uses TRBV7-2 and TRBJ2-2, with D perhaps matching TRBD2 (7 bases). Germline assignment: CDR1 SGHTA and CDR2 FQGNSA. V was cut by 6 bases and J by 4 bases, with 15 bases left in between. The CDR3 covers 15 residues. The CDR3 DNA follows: TGTGCCAGCAGTAGGGGGGGCAGGGCCACCGGGGAGCTGTTTTTT. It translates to CASSRGGRATGELFF.

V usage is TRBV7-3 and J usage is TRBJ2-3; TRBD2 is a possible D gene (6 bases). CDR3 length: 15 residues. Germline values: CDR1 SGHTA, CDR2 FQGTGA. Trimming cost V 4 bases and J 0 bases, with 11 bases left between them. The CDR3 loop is CASSSVGGSTDTQYF. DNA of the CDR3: TGTGCCAGCAGCTCAGTGGGGGGTAGCACAGATACGCAGTATTTT.

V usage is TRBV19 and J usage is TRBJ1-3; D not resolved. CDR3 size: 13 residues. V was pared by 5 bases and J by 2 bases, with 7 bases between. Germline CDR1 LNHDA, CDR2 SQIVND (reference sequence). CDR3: CASSSAPGNTIYF. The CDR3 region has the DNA TGTGCCAGTAGTTCCGCGCCTGGAAACACCATATATTTT.

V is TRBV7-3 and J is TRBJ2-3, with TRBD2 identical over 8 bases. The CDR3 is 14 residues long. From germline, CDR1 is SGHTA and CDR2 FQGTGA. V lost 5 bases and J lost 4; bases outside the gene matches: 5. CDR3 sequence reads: CASSPRAGADTQYF. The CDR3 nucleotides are TGTGCCAGCAGCCCCAGAGCGGGAGCAGATACGCAGTATTTT.

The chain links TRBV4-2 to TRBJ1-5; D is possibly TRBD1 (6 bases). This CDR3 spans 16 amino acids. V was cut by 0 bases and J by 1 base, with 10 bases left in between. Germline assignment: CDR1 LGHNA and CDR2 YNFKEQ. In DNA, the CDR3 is TGTGCCAGCAGCCAAGAACAGGGAGCGAGCAATCAGCCCCAGCATTTT. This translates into CASSQEQGASNQPQHF.

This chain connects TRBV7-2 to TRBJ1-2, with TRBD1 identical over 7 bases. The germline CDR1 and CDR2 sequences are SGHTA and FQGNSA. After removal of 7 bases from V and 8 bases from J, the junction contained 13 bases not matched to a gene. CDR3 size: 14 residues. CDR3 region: CASTKEGQLGGYTF. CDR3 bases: TGTGCCAGCACCAAAGAGGGACAGCTGGGGGGCTACACCTTC.

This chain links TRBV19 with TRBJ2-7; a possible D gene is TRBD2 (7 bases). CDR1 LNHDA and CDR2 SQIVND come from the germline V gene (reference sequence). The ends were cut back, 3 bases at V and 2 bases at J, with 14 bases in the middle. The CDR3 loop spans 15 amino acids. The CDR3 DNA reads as TGTGCCAGTAGTATTCTGGGGGCGGGAGCCTACGAGCAGTACTTC. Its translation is CASSILGAGAYEQYF.

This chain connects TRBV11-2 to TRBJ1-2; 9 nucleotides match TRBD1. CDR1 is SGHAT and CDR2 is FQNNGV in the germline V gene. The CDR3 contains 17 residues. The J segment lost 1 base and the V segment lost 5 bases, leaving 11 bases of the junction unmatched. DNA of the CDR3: TGTGCCAGCAGCCGACTAAGGGACAGGGTGGATAACTATGGCTACACCTTC. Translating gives CASSRLRDRVDNYGYTF.

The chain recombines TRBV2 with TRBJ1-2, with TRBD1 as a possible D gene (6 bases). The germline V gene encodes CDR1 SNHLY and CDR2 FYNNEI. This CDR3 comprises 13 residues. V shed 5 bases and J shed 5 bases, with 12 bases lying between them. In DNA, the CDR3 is TGTGCCAGCAGTATTGTAACAGGGTATGGCTACACCTTC. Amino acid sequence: CASSIVTGYGYTF.

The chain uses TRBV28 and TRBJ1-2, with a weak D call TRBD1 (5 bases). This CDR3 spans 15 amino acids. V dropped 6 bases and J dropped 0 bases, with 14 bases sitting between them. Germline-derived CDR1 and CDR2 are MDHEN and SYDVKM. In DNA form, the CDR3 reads TGTGCCAGCAGGGCGGGGGGGACCGCTAACTATGGCTACACCTTC. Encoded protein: CASRAGGTANYGYTF.

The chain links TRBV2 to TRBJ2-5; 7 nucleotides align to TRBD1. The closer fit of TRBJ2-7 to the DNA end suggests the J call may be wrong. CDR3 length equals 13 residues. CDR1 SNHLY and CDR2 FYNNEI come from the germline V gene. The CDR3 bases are TGTGCCAGCAGTGTTAACAGGGGCTACGAGCAGTACTTC. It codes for CASSVNRGYEQYF.

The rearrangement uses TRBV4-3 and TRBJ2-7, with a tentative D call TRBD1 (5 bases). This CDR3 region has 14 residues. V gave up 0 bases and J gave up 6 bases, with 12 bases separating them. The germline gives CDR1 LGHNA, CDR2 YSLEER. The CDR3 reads CASSQDRGSGEQYF. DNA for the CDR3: TGCGCCAGCAGCCAAGATAGGGGATCAGGCGAGCAGTACTTC.

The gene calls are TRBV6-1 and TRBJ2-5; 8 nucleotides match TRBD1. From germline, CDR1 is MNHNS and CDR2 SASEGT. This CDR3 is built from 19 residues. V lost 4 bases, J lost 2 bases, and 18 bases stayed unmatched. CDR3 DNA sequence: TGTGCCAGCAGTGCCGCTAACCGGGGCAGGGGGCGATTACAAGAGACCCAGTACTTC. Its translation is CASSAANRGRGRLQETQYF.

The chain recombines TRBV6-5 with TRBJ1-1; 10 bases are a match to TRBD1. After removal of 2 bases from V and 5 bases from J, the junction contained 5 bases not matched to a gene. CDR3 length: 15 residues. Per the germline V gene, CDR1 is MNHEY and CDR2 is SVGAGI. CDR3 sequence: CASSYAGTGVTEAFF. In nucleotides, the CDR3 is TGTGCCAGCAGTTACGCAGGGACAGGGGTTACTGAAGCTTTCTTT.

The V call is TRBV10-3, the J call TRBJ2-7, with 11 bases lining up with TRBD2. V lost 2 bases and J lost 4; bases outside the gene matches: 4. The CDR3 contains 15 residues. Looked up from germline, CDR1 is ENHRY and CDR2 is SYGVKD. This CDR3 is CAISELASGGYEQYF. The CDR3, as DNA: TGTGCCATCAGTGAGCTGGCTAGCGGGGGGTACGAGCAGTACTTC.

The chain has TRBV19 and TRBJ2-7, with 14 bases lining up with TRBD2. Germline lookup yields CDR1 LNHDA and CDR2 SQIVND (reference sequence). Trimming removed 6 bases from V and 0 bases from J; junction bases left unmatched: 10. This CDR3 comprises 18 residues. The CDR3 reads CASRKNPGTSGSSYEQYF. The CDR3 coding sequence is TGTGCCAGTAGAAAAAACCCCGGGACTAGCGGGAGCTCCTACGAGCAGTACTTC.

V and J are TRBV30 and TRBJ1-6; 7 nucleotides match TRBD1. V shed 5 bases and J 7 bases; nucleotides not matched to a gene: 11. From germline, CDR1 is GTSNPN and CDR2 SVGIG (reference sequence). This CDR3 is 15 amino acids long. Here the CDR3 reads CAWGAHRGLNSPLHF. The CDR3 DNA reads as TGTGCCTGGGGCGCTCACAGGGGATTGAATTCACCCCTCCACTTT.

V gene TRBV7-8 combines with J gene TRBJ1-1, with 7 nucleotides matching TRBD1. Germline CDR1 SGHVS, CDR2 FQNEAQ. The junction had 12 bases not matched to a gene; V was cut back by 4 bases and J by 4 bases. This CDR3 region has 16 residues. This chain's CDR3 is CASSSPGQTNSTEAFF. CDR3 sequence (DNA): TGTGCCAGCAGCTCCCCGGGACAGACAAATTCCACTGAAGCTTTCTTT.